This T cell receptor beta chain originates from a study of blood T cell repertoires in COVID-19. This CDR3 contains 13 residues. V was clipped by 2 bases and J by 4 bases, with 8 bases between them. TCRdb's copy holds only in-frame clones and misses some; the assay was immunoSEQ multiplex PCR. The sample has about 120,000 clones, 88% seen once. V is TRBV12-3 or TRBV12-4 and J is TRBJ2-5, with a tentative D call TRBD1 (5 bases). Input material: peripheral blood. The origin of this receptor is a woman in her forties or fifties with active or convalescent COVID-19. The CDR3 DNA sequence: TGTGCCAGCAGTTTAAGACAGAGAGAGACCCAGTACTTC. Translating it yields CASSLRQRETQYF.